This T cell receptor (beta chain) was recovered during a study of T cells in Graves' hyperthyroidism and ophthalmopathy. Overall study: Peripheral blood was drawn at first diagnosis, prior to all treatment. The study's findings and limits: Blood also held most thyroid clonotypes expanded beyond 0.001.

Thyroid ultrasound and orbital computed tomography, with clinical symptoms and serum thyroxine and TRAb, informed diagnoses. Amplified TCR beta CDR3 regions derived from RNA transcripts. The TCR CDR3 was amplified in a first-round RT-PCR using the HTBI primer set. In TCRdb, the multiplex PCR reads were re-called with MiXCR into one record per CDR3 protein. The sample has 500,000 or so distinct CDR3 sequences; approximately 17% are singletons. There are many counts of this clonotype. The antigen is undetermined. The sample was blood. The receptor was isolated from a woman aged 18-30 years with Graves' ophthalmopathy.

The CDR3 region is CASSDWTGGSYEQYF. DNA for the CDR3: TGTGCCAGCAGTGATTGGACAGGGGGAAGCTACGAGCAGTACTTC. The chain couples TRBV2 to TRBJ2-7; 10 bases agree with TRBD1. CDR3 length: 15 residues. Trimming at V came to 3 bases and at J to 3 bases, leaving 5 bases not matched to a gene. The V gene's germline CDR1 is SNHLY and CDR2 FYNNEI.